The 8 T cell receptor beta chains below all came from one sample that was sequenced in a study of cytomegalovirus exposure and HLA in healthy donors. The PCR made use of 60 Vbeta and 13 Jbeta primers. The method was immunoSEQ multiplex PCR; TCRdb's version includes in-frame clones alone and lacks a portion of them. This repertoire shows roughly 100,000 clones, around 84% found once; its top ten account for approximately 3%. The sample consisted of PBMCs. These receptors were obtained from a woman between 35 and 50 years old in good health and CMV-seronegative.

The CDR3 DNA sequence: TGTGCCAGTAACGCCCGGGTTTCTTCTGGGGCCAACGTCCTGACTTTC. Translation: CASNARVSSGANVLTF. The rearrangement uses TRBV19 and TRBJ2-6; D gene uncertain. CDR1 is LNHDA, CDR2 SQIVND, per germline (reference sequence). The CDR3 has 16 residues. Trimming removed 7 bases at V and 1 base at J, with 14 bases between.

This chain connects TRBV5-6 to TRBJ2-5; 11 nucleotides align to TRBD2. The CDR3 covers 15 residues. Trimming cost V 0 bases and J 4 bases; bases outside gene matches: 2. CDR1 and CDR2 from the germline V gene are SGHDT and YYEEEE. The CDR3, as DNA: TGTGCCAGCAGCTTGGGGCTAGCGGGAGGAGAGACCCAGTACTTC. Encoded protein: CASSLGLAGGETQYF.

This clone was counted once. The V gene is TRBV5-1, the J gene TRBJ2-1, with 7 bases lining up with TRBD1. The CDR3 totals 13 residues. CDR1 is SGHRS and CDR2 is YFSETQ in the germline V gene. With V trimmed by 4 bases and J by 5 bases, 3 bases remained unmatched. In nucleotides, the CDR3 is TGCGCCAGCAGCATCGGGACAGACAATGAGCAGTTCTTC. Translation gives CASSIGTDNEQFF.

The rearrangement links TRBV29-1 to TRBJ2-5; 11 nucleotides agree with TRBD2. This CDR3 is built from 15 residues. Trimming removed 3 bases from V and 3 bases from J; junction bases left unmatched: 6. Germline CDR1 SQVTM, CDR2 ANQGSEA. CDR3 protein: CSVDGVTSGEETQYF. The CDR3 nucleotides are TGCAGCGTTGACGGGGTGACTAGCGGGGAAGAGACCCAGTACTTC.

This chain uses TRBV6-5 with TRBJ2-3; TRBD2 might be the D (6 bases). This CDR3 has 16 amino acids. In germline, CDR1 is MNHEY, CDR2 SVGAGI. The germline V and J ends were trimmed by 3 bases and 4 bases, with 17 bases remaining between them. The CDR3 reads CASSYAGSTRADTQYF. CDR3 bases: TGTGCCAGCAGTTATGCGGGATCTACTAGAGCAGATACGCAGTATTTT.

V and J are TRBV9 and TRBJ2-7; possible D gene TRBD1, 6 bases. The ends were cut back, 2 bases at V and 3 bases at J, with 12 bases in the middle. Germline CDR1 reads SGDLS; CDR2 reads YYNGEE. The CDR3 runs to 14 residues. CDR3 bases: TGTGCCAGCAGCGTTGGGGACAAACGCTACGAGCAGTACTTC. Amino acid sequence: CASSVGDKRYEQYF.

Details on this clone: One end of the junction varies from germline; a read error may be responsible. Different DNA sequences within this sample yield the same CDR3. V is TRBV29-1 and J is TRBJ1-5; 7 positions agree with TRBD1. The CDR3 has 13 amino acids. Germline-derived CDR1 and CDR2 are SQVTM and ANQGSEA. The CDR3 reads CSVLTGSNQPQHF. CDR3 bases: TGTAGCGTTCTGACAGGGAGCAACCAGCCCCAGCATTTT.

The chain combines TRBV5-1 with TRBJ1-1; 7 bases align to TRBD1. V lost 3 bases and J lost 0; bases outside the gene matches: 5. From germline, CDR1 is SGHRS and CDR2 YFSETQ. The CDR3 is 15 amino acids. In DNA form, the CDR3 reads TGCGCCAGCAGCTCAGGGGGGTACGTGAACACTGAAGCTTTCTTT. It encodes CASSSGGYVNTEAFF. Together with reference TRBV5-1 and TRBJ1-1, the CDR3 gives the full variable domain: KAGVTQTPRYLIKTRGQQVTLSCSPISGHRSVSWYQQTPGQGLQFLFEYFSETQRNKGNFPGRFSGRQFSNSRSEMNVSTLELGDSALYLCASSSGGYVNTEAFFGQGTRLTVV.